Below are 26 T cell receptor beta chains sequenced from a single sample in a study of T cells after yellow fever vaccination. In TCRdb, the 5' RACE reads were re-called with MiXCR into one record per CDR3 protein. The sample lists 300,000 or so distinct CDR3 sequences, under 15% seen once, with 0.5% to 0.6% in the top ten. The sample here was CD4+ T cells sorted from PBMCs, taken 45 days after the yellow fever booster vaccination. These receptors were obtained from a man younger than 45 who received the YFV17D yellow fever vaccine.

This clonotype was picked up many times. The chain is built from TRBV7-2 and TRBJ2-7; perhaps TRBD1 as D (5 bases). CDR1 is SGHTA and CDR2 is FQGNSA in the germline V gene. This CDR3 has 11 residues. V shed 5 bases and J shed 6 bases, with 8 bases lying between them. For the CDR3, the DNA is TGTGCCAGCAGCCAAAGGGGCGAGCAGTACTTC. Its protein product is CASSQRGEQYF.

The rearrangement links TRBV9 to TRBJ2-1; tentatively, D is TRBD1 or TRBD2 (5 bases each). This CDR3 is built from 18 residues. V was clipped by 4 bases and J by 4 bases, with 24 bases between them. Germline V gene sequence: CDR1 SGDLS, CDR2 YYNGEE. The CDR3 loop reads CASSPQTTGRSLYNEQFF. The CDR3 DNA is TGTGCCAGCAGCCCTCAAACGACGGGGCGGTCTCTATACAATGAGCAGTTCTTC.

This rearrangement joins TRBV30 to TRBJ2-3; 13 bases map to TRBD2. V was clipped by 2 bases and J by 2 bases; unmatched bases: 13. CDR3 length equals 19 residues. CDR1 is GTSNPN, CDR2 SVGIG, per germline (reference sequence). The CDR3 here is CAWSKPGLAGTRPTDTQYF. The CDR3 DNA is TGTGCCTGGAGTAAACCGGGACTAGCGGGAACGAGACCCACAGATACGCAGTATTTT.

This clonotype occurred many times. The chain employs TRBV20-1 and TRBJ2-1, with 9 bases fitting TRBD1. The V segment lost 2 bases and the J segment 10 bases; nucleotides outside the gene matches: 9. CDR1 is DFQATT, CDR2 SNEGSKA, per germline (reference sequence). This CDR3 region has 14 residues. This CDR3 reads CSARPRTGDFEQFF. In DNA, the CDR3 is TGCAGTGCTAGACCTCGGACAGGGGATTTCGAGCAGTTCTTC.

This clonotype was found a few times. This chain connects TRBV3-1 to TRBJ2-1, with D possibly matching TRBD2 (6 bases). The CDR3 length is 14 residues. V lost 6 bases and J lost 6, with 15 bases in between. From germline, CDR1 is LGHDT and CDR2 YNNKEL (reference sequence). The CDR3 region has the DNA TGTGCCAGCAGTAGCGGAGCTGGCCTCAATGAGCAGTTCTTC. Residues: CASSSGAGLNEQFF.

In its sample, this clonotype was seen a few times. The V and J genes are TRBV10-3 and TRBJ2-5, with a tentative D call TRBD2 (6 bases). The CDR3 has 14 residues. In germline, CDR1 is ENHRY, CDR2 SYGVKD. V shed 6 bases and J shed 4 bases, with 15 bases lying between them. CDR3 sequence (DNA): TGTGCCATCAGCTCAGGGAGGTATTCAGAGACCCAGTACTTC. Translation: CAISSGRYSETQYF.

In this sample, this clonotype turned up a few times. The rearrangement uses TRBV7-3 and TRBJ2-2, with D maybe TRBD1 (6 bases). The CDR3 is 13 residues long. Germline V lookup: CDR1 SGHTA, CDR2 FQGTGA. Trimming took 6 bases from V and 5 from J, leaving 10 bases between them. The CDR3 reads CASRTQGTGELFF. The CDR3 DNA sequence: TGTGCCAGCAGAACCCAGGGGACCGGGGAGCTGTTTTTT.

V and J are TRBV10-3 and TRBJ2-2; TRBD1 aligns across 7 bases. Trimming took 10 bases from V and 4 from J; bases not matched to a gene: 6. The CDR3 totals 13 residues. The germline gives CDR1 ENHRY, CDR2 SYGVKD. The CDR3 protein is CATGDRGTGELFF. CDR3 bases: TGTGCCACAGGGGACAGAGGCACCGGGGAGCTGTTTTTT.

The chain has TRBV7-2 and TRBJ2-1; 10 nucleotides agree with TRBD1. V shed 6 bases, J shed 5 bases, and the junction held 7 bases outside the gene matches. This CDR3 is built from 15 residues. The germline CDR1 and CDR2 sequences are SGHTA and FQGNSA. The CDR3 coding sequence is TGTGCCAGCAGAAGCGCCGGGACAGGGGACAATGAGCAGTTCTTC. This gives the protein CASRSAGTGDNEQFF.

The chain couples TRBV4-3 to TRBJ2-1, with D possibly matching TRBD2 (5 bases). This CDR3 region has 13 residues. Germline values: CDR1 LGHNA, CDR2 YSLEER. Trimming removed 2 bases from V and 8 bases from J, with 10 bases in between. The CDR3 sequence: CASSQRPRDEQFF. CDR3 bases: TGCGCCAGCAGCCAACGACCGCGGGATGAGCAGTTCTTC.

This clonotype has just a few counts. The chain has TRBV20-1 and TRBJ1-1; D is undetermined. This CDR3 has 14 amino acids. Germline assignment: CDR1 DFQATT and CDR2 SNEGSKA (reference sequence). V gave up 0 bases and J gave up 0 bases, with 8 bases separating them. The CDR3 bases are TGCAGTGCTAGAGATAGGCGGTTGAACACTGAAGCTTTCTTT. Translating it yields CSARDRRLNTEAFF.

CDR3 DNA sequence: TGTGCCATCGGGACTAGCGTTCACAATGAGCAGTTCTTC. It yields the protein CAIGTSVHNEQFF. This chain connects TRBV10-3 to TRBJ2-1; 10 bases fit TRBD2. J lost 5 bases, V lost 8 bases, and 3 bases had no gene match. This CDR3 contains 13 residues. Per germline, CDR1 ENHRY and CDR2 SYGVKD.

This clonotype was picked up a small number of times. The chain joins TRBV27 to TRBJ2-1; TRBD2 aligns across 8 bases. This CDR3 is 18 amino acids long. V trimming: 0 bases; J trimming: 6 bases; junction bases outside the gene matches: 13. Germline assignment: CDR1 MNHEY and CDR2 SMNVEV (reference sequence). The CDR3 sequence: CASSLSRTGTRVINEQFF. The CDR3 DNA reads TGTGCCAGCAGTTTATCACGTACCGGGACTAGGGTAATCAATGAGCAGTTCTTC.

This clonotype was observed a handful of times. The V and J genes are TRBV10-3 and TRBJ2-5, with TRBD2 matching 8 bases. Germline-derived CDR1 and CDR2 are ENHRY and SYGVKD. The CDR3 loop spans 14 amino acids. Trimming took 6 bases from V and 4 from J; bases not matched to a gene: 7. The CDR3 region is CAISSGRAGETQYF. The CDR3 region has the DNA TGTGCCATCAGCTCCGGGAGGGCGGGAGAGACCCAGTACTTC.

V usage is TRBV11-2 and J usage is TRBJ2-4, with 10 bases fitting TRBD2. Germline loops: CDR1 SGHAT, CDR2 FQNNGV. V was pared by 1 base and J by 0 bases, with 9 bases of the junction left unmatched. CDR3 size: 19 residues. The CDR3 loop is CASSLVAGGLKQAKNIQYF. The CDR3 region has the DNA TGTGCCAGCAGCTTAGTAGCGGGAGGCCTCAAACAAGCCAAAAACATTCAGTACTTC.

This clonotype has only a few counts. CDR3 sequence: CASSLLGGTSYEQYF. The CDR3 nucleotides read TGCGCCAGCAGCTTGCTTGGCGGGACCTCCTACGAGCAGTACTTC. This chain uses TRBV5-1 with TRBJ2-7, with a weak D call TRBD2 (6 bases). Germline V CDR1 and CDR2: SGHRS, YFSETQ. Between the trimmed V and J ends, which lost 1 base and 0 bases, there was a span of 11 bases. The length of the CDR3 is 15 residues.

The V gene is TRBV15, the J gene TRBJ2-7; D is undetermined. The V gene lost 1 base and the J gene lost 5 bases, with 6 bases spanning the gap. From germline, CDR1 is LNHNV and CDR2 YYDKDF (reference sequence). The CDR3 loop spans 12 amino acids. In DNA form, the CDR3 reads TGTGCCACCAGCAGAGGTTGGGACGAGCAGTACTTC. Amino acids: CATSRGWDEQYF.

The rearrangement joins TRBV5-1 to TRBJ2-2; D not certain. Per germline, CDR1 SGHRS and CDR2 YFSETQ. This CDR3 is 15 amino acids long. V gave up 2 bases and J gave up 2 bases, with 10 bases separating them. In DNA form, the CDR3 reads TGCGCCAGCAGCTTCCCGACGGTAAACACCGGGGAGCTGTTTTTT. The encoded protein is CASSFPTVNTGELFF.

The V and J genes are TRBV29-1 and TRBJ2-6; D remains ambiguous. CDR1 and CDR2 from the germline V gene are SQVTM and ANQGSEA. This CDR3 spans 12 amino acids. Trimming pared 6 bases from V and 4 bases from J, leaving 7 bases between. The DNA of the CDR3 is TGCAGCGTCGGTGGGGGGGCCAACGTCCTGACTTTC. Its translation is CSVGGGANVLTF.

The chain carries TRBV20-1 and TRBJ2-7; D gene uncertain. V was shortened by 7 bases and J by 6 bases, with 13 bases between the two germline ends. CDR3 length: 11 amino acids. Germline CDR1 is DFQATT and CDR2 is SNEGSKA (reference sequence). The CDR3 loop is CSVYSPSEQYF. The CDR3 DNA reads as TGCAGTGTCTACTCGCCCAGCGAGCAGTACTTC.

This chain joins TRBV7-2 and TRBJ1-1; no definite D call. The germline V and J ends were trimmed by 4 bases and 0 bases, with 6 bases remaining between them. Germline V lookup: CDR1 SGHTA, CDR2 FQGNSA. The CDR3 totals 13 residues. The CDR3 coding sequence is TGTGCCAGCAGCTCATACTTGAACACTGAAGCTTTCTTT. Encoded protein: CASSSYLNTEAFF. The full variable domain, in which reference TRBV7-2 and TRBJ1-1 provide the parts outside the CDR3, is GAGVSQSPSNKVTEKGKDVELRCDPISGHTALYWYRQSLGQGLEFLIYFQGNSAPDKSGLPSDRFSAERTGGSVSTLTIQRTQQEDSAVYLCASSSYLNTEAFFGQGTRLTVV.

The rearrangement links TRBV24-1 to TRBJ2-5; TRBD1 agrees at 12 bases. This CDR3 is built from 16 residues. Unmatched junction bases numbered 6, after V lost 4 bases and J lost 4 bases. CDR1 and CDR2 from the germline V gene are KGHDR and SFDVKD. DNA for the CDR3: TGTGCCACCAGTGACTCGGGACAGGGGGCAAGAGAGACCCAGTACTTC. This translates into CATSDSGQGARETQYF.

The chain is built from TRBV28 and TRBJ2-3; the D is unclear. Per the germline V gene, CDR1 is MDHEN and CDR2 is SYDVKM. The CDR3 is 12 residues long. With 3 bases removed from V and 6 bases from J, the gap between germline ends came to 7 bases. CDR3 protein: CASSFSMDTQYF. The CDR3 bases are TGTGCCAGCAGTTTCAGCATGGATACGCAGTATTTT.

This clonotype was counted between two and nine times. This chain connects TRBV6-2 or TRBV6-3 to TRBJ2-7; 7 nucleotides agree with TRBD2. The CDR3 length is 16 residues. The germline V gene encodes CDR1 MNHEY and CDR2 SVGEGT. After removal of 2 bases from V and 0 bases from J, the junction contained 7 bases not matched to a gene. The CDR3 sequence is CASSYGHGRPSYEQYF. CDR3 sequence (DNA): TGTGCCAGCAGTTACGGCCACGGGAGGCCCTCCTACGAGCAGTACTTC.

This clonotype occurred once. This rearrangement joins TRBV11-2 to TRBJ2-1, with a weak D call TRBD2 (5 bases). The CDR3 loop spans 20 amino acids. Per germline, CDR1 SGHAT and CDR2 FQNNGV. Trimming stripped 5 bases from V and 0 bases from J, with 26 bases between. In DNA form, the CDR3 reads TGTGCCAGCAGCCAAGCAAACCGGCGGGCGTCCCGGACCTCCTACAATGAGCAGTTCTTC. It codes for CASSQANRRASRTSYNEQFF.

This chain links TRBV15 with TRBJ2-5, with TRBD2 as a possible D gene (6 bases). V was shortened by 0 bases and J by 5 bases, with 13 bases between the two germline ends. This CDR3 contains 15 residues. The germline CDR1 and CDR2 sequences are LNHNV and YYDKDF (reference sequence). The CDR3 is CATSREWRAGETQYF. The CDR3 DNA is TGTGCCACCAGCAGAGAGTGGAGGGCCGGGGAGACCCAGTACTTC.